The entry below describes one TCR beta chain. Study processing details: For nucleated cells, counts were estimated from reference gene primer amplification. Some clones are missing from TCRdb's copy, which holds only in-frame ones; the method was immunoSEQ multiplex PCR. Clone size and the V and J calls come from that table; the DNA yielded D and trimming. The table includes roughly 76,000 clones, about four fifths detected once. This record belongs to a study of blood T cell repertoires in COVID-19. Across the whole study: COVID-19 samples from acute and convalescent phases originated in the United States, Italy and Spain. Sources were T cells, B-cell-depleted T cells, or PBMCs; the material itself was cDNA or gDNA.

V lost 3 bases and J lost 5, with 10 bases in between. The CDR3 runs to 13 residues. CDR1 and CDR2 from the germline V gene are SGHTA and FQGNSA. This rearrangement joins TRBV7-2 to TRBJ2-5; possibly TRBD2 for D (5 bases). This sequence originates from a woman between 65 and 79 years old with acute or convalescent COVID-19. The source material was peripheral blood. The chain's CDR3 is CASSFEGGETQYF. The DNA for the CDR3 is TGTGCCAGCAGCTTTGAGGGTGGGGAGACCCAGTACTTC.